This T cell receptor beta chain is from a study of T cell responses to AZD1222 COVID-19 vaccine. For this clone: The same CDR3 can be traced to other DNA sequences in this sample.

The method was immunoSEQ multiplex PCR; TCRdb's version includes in-frame clones alone and lacks a portion of them. Of approximately 150,000 clones listed, approximately 91% are singletons. The sequencing here drew on peripheral blood, taken 28 days after the second dose of the MenACWY control vaccine. This TCR came from an adult who received the MenACWY meningococcal vaccine as a control.

The CDR3 DNA reads as TGTGCCAGTAGTATAGGGGGACAGCCCCAGCATTTT. Amino acid sequence: CASSIGGQPQHF. The chain couples TRBV19 to TRBJ1-5; D is uncertain. Germline-derived CDR1 and CDR2 are LNHDA and SQIVND (reference sequence). The CDR3 consists of 12 residues. V lost 1 base, J lost 7 bases, and 5 bases lay in between.